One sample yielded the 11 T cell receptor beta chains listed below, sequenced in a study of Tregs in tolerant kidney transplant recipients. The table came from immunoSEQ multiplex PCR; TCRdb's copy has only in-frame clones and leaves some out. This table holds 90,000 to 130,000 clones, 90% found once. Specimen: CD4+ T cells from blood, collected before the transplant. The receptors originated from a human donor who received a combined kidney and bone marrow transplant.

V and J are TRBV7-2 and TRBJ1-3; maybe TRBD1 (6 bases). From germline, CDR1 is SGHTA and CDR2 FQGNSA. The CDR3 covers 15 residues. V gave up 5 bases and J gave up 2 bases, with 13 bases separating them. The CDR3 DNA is TGTGCCAGCAGCGTCAACAGGGCCACTGGAAACACCATATATTTT. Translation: CASSVNRATGNTIYF.

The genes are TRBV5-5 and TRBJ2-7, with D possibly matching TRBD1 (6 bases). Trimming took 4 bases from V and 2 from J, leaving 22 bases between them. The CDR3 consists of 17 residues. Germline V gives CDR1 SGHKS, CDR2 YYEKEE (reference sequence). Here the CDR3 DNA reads TGTGCCAGCAGCCTTGGTTTGGGACAAAGAATCCCCTACGAGCAGTACTTC. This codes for CASSLGLGQRIPYEQYF. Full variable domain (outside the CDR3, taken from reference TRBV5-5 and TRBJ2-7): DAGVTQSPTHLIKTRGQQVTLRCSPISGHKSVSWYQQVLGQGPQFIFQYYEKEERGRGNFPDRFSARQFPNYSSELNVNALLLGDSALYLCASSLGLGQRIPYEQYFGPGTRLTVT.

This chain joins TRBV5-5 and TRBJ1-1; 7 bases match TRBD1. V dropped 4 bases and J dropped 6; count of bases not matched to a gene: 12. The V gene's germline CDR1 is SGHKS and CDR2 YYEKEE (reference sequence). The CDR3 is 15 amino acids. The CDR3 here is CASSRGMTGISEAFF. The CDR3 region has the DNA TGTGCCAGCAGCCGAGGGATGACAGGGATCTCTGAAGCTTTCTTT. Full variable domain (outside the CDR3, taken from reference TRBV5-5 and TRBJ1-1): DAGVTQSPTHLIKTRGQQVTLRCSPISGHKSVSWYQQVLGQGPQFIFQYYEKEERGRGNFPDRFSARQFPNYSSELNVNALLLGDSALYLCASSRGMTGISEAFFGQGTRLTVV.

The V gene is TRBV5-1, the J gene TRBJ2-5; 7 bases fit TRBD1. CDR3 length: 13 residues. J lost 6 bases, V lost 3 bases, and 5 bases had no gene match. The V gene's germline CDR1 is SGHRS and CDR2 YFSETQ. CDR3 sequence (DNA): TGCGCCAGCAGCTACGACAGGGCCAAGACCCAGTACTTC. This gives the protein CASSYDRAKTQYF.

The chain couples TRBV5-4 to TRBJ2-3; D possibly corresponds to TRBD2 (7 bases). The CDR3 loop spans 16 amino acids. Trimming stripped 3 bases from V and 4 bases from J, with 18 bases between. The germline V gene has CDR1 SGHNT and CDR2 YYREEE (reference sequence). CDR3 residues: CASSSMRGGRADTQYF. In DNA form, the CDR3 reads TGTGCCAGCAGCTCGATGAGGGGGGGGCGGGCAGATACGCAGTATTTT.

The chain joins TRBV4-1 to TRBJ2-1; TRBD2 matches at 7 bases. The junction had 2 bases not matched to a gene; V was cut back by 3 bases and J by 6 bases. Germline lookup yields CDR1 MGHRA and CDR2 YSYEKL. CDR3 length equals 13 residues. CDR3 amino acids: CASSQTSPNEQFF. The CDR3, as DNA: TGCGCCAGCAGCCAGACTAGCCCCAATGAGCAGTTCTTC.

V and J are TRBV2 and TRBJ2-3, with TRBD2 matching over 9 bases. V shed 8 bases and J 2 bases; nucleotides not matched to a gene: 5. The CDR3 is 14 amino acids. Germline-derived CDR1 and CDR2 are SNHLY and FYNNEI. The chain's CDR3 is CASGSGSVTDTQYF. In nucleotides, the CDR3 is TGTGCCAGCGGTAGCGGGAGCGTCACAGATACGCAGTATTTT.

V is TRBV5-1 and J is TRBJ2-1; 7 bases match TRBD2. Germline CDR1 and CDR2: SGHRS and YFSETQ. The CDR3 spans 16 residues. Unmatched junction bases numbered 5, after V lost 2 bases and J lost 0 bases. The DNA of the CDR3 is TGCGCCAGCAGCTTAACTAGCGTAAGCTCCTACAATGAGCAGTTCTTC. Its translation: CASSLTSVSSYNEQFF.

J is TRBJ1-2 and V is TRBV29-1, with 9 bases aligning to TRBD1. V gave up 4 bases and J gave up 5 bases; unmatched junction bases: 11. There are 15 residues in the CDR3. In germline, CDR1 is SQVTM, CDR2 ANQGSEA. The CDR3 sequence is CSVADGTGGEYGYTF. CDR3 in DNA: TGCAGCGTTGCGGATGGAACAGGGGGCGAATATGGCTACACCTTC.

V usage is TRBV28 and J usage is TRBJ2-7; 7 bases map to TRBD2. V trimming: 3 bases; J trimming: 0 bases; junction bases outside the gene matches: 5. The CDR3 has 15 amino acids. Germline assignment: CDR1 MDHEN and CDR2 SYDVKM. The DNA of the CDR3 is TGTGCCAGCAGTTTGGGCGGGAGTGCCTCCTACGAGCAGTACTTC. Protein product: CASSLGGSASYEQYF.

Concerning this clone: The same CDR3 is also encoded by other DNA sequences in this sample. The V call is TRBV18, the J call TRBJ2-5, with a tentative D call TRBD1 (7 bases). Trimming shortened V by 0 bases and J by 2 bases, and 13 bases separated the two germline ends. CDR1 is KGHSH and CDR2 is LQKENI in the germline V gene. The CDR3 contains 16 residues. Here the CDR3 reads CASSPPQGGSQETQYF. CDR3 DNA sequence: TGTGCCAGCTCACCACCGCAGGGGGGCTCACAAGAGACCCAGTACTTC. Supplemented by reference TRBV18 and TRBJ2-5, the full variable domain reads NAGVMQNPRHLVRRRGQEARLRCSPMKGHSHVYWYRQLPEEGLKFMVYLQKENIIDESGMPKERFSAEFPKEGPSILRIQQVVRGDSAAYFCASSPPQGGSQETQYFGPGTRLLVL.